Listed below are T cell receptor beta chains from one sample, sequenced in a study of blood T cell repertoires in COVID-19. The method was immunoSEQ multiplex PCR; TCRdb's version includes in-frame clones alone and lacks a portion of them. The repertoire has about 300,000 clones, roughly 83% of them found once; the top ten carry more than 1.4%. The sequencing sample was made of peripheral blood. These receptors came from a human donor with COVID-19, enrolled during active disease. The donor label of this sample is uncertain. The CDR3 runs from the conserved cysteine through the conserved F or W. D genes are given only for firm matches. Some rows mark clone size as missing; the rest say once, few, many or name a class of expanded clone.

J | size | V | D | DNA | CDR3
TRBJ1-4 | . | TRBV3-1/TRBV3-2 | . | TGTGCCAGCAGCCAACAGGGTGGAGATGAAAAACTGTTTTTT | CASSQQGGDEKLFF
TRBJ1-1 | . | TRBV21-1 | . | TGTGCCAGCAGCAAACTCCCAGCAAAGAGGGGGACAGGGGACACTGAAGCTTTCTTT | CASSKLPAKRGTGDTEAFF
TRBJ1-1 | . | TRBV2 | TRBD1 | TGTGCCTCACGACAGGGGATAGTGCAGAACACTGAAGCTTTCTTT | CASRQGIVQNTEAFF
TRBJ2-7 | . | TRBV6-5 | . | TGTGCCAGCAGTCCCCGACAGGTTTTGGGCTACGAGCAGTACTTC | CASSPRQVLGYEQYF
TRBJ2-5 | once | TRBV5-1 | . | TGCGCCAGCAGCGTTCAGGGTGGGGAGACCCAGTACTTC | CASSVQGGETQYF
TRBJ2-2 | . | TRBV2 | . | TGTGCCAGCAGTGAAGCGGGACAGAACACCGGGGAGCTGTTTTTT | CASSEAGQNTGELFF
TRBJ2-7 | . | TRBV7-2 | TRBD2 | TGTGCCAGCAGCATCGCCGGGACTAGCATTCCCGAGCAGTACTTC | CASSIAGTSIPEQYF
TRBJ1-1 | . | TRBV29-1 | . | TGCAGCGTTGAAGAGACAGCTGAAGCTTTCTTT | CSVEETAEAFF
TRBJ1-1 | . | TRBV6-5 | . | TGTGCCAGCAGTTCACAGGTGATGGGCACTGAAGCTTTCTTT | CASSSQVMGTEAFF
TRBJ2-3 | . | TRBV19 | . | TGTGCCAGTAACGCTCCGGGTAGCACAGATACGCAGTATTTT | CASNAPGSTDTQYF
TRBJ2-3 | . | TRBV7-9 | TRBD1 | TGTGCCAGCAGCTTCCTGGACAGGGGTCAGTATTTT | CASSFLDRGQYF
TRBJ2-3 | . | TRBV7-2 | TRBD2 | TGTGCCAGCAGCGCGAGTCTAGCGGGAGGGACCACAGATACGCAGTATTTT | CASSASLAGGTTDTQYF
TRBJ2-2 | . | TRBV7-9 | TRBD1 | TGTGCCAGCGGGGACAGTAACACCGGGGAGCTGTTTTTT | CASGDSNTGELFF
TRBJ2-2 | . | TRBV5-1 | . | TGCGCCAGCAGCAACACGCCGGGTGTGAACACCGGGGAGCTGTTTTTT | CASSNTPGVNTGELFF
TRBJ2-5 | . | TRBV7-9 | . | TGTGCCAGCGGTCGACCGGGGGTAGGGGAGACCCAGTACTTC | CASGRPGVGETQYF
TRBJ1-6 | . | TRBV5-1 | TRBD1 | TGCGCCAGCAGCGGCGGGACAGATACTAATAATTCACCCCTCCACTTT | CASSGGTDTNNSPLHF
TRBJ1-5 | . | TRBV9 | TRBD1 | TGTGCCAGCAGCCCGACAGGGGATGGGGCTCACCAGCCCCAGCATTTT | CASSPTGDGAHQPQHF
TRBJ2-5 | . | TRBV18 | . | TGTGCCAGCTCACCACGACTACAAGAGACCCAGTACTTC | CASSPRLQETQYF
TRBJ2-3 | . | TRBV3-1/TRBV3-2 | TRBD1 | TGTGCCAGCAGCTTGGGACAGGGGCCTACAGATACGCAGTATTTT | CASSLGQGPTDTQYF
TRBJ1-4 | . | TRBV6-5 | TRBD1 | TGTGCCAGCAGTTACTCCCAGGCAGGGGGCGACGAAAAACTGTTTTTT | CASSYSQAGGDEKLFF